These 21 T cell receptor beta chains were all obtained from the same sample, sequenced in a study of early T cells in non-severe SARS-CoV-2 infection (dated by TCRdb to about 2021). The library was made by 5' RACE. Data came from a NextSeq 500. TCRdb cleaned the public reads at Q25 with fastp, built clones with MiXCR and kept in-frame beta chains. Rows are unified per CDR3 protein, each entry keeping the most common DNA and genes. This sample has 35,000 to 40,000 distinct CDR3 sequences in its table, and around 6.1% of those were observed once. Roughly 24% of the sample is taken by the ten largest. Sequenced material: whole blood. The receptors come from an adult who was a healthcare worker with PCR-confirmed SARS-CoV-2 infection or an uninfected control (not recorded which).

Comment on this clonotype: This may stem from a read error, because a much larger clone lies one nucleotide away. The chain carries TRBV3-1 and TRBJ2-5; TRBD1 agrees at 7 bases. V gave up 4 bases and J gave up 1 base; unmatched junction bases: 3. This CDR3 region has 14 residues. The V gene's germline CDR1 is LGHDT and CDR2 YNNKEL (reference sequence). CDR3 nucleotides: TGTGCCAGCAGCCGAGGGGGCAGCCAAGAGACCCAGTACTTC. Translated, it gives CASSRGGSQETQYF.

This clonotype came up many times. CDR3 DNA: TGTGCCAGCAGTTTAAGGGACACCTACGAGCAGTACTTC. It translates to CASSLRDTYEQYF. V usage is TRBV12-3 or TRBV12-4 and J usage is TRBJ2-7; a possible D gene is TRBD1 (6 bases). This CDR3 has 13 residues. The V gene lost 2 bases and the J gene lost 2 bases, with 7 bases spanning the gap.

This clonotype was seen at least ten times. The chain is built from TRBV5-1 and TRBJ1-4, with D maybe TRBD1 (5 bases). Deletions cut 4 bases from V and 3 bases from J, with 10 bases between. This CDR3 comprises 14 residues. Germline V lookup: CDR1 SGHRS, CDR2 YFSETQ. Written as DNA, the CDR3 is TGCGCCAGCAGCCAGACAGCCTCTAATGAAAAACTGTTTTTT. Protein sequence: CASSQTASNEKLFF. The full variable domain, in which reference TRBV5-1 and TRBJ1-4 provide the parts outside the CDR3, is KAGVTQTPRYLIKTRGQQVTLSCSPISGHRSVSWYQQTPGQGLQFLFEYFSETQRNKGNFPGRFSGRQFSNSRSEMNVSTLELGDSALYLCASSQTASNEKLFFGSGTQLSVL.

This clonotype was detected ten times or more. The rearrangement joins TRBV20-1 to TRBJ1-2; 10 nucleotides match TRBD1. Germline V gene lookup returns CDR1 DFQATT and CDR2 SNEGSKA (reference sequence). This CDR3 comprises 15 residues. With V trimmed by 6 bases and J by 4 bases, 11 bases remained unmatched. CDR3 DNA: TGCAGTGCCCCCATGGGACAGGGGCGGGCCTATGGCTACACCTTC. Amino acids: CSAPMGQGRAYGYTF.

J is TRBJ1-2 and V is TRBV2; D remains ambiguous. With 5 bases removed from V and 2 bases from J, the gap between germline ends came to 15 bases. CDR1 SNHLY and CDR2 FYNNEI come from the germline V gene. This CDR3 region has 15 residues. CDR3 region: CASSFVRDVNYGYTF. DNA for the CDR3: TGTGCCAGCAGTTTCGTCCGGGATGTAAACTATGGCTACACCTTC. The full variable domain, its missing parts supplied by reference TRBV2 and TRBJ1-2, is EPEVTQTPSHQVTQMGQEVILRCVPISNHLYFYWYRQILGQKVEFLVSFYNNEISEKSEIFDDQFSVERPDGSNFTLKIRSTKLEDSAMYFCASSFVRDVNYGYTFGSGTRLTVV.

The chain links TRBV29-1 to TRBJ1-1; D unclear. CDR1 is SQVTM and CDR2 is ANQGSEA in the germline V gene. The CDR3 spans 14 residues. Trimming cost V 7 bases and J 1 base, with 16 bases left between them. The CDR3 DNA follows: TGCAGCGCCGCCCGAGGGAATCAGAACACTGAAGCTTTCTTT. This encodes CSAARGNQNTEAFF. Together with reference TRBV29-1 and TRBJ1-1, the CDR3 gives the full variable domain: SAVISQKPSRDICQRGTSLTIQCQVDSQVTMMFWYRQQPGQSLTLIATANQGSEATYESGFVIDKFPISRPNLTFSTLTVSNMSPEDSSIYLCSAARGNQNTEAFFGQGTRLTVV.

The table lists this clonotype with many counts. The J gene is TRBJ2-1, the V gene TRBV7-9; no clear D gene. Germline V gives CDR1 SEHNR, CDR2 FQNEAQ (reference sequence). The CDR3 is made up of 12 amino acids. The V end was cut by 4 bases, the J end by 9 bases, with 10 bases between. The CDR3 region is CASSSLSSEQFF. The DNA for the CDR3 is TGTGCCAGCAGCTCTCTCAGTAGTGAGCAGTTCTTC. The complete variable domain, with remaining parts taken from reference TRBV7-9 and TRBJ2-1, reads DTGVSQNPRHKITKRGQNVTFRCDPISEHNRLYWYRQTLGQGPEFLTYFQNEAQLEKSRLLSDRFSAERPKGSFSTLEIQRTEQGDSAMYLCASSSLSSEQFFGPGTRLTVL.

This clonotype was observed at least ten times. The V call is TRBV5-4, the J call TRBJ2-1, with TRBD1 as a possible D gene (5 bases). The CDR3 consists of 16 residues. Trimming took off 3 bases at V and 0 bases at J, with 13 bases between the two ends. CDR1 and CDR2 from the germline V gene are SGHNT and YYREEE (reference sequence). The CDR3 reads CASSSGHQTSYNEQFF. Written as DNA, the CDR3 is TGTGCCAGCAGCTCCGGACACCAAACCTCCTACAATGAGCAGTTCTTC.

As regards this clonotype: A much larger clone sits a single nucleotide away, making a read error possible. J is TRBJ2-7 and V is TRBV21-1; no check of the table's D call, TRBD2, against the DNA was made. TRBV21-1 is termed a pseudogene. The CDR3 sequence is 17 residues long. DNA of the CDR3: TGTGCCGGCAGCAAAGCCCGGGGCAGCGGGGGGGCTTACGAGCAGTACTTC. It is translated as CAGSKARGSGGAYEQYF.

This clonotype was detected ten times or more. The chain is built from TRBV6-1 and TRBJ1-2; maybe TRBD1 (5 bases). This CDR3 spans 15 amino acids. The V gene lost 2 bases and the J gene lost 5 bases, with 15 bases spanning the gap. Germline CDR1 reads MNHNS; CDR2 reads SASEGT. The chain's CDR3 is CASSETTTTGYGYTF. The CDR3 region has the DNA TGTGCCAGCAGTGAAACGACAACAACAGGATATGGCTACACCTTC.

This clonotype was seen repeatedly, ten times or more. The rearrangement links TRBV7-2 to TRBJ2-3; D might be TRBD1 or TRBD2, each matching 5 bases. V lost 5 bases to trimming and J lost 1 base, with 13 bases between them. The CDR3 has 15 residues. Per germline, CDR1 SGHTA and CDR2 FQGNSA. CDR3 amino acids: CASSRTSGRTDTQYF. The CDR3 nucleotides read TGTGCCAGCAGCCGCACATCGGGGCGCACAGATACGCAGTATTTT. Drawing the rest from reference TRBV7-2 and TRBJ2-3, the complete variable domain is GAGVSQSPSNKVTEKGKDVELRCDPISGHTALYWYRQSLGQGLEFLIYFQGNSAPDKSGLPSDRFSAERTGGSVSTLTIQRTQQEDSAVYLCASSRTSGRTDTQYFGPGTRLTVL.

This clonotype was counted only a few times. The chain's CDR3 is CASRALLAGNYEQYF. In DNA form, the CDR3 reads TGTGCCAGCAGGGCCCTACTAGCGGGAAATTACGAGCAGTACTTC. V gene TRBV6-1 combines with J gene TRBJ2-7, with TRBD2 matching 10 bases. With 6 bases clipped from V and 4 bases from J, the junction kept 9 bases outside the gene matches. The CDR3 covers 15 residues. Germline-derived CDR1 and CDR2 are MNHNS and SASEGT.

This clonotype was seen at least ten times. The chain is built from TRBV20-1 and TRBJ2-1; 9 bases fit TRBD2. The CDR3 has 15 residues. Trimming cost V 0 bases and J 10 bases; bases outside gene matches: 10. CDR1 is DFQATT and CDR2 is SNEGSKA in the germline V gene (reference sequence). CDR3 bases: TGCAGTGCTAGAGACAGTTGGAGCGGGGGGACCGAGCAGTTCTTC. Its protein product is CSARDSWSGGTEQFF.

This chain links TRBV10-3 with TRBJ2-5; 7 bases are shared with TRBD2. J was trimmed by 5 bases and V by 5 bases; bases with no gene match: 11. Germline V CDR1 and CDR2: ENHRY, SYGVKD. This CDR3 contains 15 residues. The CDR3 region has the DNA TGTGCCATCAGTAAGCAAGCGGGGCCAGGGGAGACCCAGTACTTC. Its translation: CAISKQAGPGETQYF.

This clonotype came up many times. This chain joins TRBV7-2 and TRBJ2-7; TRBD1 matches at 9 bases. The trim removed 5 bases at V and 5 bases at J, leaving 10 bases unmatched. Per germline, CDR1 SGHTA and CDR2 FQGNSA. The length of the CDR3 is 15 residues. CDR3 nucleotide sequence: TGTGCCAGCAGCATCCACAGGGGGCGCGAGGACGAGCAGTACTTC. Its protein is CASSIHRGREDEQYF.

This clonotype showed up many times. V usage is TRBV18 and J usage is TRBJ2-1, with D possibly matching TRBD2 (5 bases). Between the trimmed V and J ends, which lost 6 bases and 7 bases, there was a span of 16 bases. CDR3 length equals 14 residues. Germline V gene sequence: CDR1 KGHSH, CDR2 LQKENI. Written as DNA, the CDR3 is TGTGCCAGCTCGCCGGGCCGAGGGTCTAATGAGCAGTTCTTC. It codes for CASSPGRGSNEQFF.

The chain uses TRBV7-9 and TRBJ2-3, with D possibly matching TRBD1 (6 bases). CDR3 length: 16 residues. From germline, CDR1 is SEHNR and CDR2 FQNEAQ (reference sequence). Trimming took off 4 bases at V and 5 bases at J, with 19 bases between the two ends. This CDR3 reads CASSWGVEGVGDTQYF. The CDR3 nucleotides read TGTGCCAGCAGCTGGGGTGTCGAGGGGGTCGGAGATACGCAGTATTTT.

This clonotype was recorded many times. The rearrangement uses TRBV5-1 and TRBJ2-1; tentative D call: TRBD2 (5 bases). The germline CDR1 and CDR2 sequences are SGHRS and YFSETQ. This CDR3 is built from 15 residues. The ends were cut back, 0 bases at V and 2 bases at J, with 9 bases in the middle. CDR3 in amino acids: CASSLASRTYNEQFF. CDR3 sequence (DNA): TGCGCCAGCAGCTTGGCTAGCAGGACCTACAATGAGCAGTTCTTC.

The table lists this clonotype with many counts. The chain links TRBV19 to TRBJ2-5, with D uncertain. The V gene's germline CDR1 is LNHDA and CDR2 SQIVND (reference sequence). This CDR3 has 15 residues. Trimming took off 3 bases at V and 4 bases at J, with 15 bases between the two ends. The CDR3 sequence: CASSIGRGAAETQYF. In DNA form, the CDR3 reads TGTGCCAGTAGTATTGGTCGCGGAGCCGCAGAGACCCAGTACTTC.

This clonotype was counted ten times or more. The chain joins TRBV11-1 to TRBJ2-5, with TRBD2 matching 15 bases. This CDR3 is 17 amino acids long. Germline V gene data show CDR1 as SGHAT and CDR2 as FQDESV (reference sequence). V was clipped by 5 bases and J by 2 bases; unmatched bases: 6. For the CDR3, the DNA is TGTGCCAGCAGCCCCGGGACTAGCGGGGGGTTTCAAGAGACCCAGTACTTC. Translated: CASSPGTSGGFQETQYF.

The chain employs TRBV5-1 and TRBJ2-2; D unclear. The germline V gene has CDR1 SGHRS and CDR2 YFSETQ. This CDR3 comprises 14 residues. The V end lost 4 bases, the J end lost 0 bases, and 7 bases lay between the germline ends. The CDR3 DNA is TGCGCCAGCAGCCGGGCAACGAACACCGGGGAGCTGTTTTTT. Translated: CASSRATNTGELFF.